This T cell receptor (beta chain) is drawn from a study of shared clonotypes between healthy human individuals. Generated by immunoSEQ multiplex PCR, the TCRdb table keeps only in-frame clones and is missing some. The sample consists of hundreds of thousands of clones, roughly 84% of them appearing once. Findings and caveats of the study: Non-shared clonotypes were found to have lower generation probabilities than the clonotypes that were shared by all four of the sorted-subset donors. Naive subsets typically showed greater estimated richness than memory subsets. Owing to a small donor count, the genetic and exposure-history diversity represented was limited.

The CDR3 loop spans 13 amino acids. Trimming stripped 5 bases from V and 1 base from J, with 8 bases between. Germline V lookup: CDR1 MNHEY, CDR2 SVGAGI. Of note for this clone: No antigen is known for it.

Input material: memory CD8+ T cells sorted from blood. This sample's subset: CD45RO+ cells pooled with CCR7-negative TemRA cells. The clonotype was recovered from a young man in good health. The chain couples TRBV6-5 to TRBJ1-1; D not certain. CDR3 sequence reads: CASSRPSNTEAFF. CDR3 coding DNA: TGTGCCAGCAGTCGCCCATCGAACACTGAAGCTTTCTTT.